Following are 7 T cell receptor beta chains from one sample sequenced in a study of CD8 T cells in Susac syndrome (dated by TCRdb to the late 2010s). Library generation was performed with the immunoSEQ multiplex PCR assay. RNA was extracted using the RNeasy kit, and about 0.45 to 1 microgram was reverse transcribed with random hexamers. TCRdb's own reprocessing of the public reads used fastp at Q25 and MiXCR and kept productive beta chains. Each CDR3 protein gets just one entry, which takes the most common genes and DNA from the rows behind it. This sample lists about 140,000 distinct CDR3 sequences; 94% were detected once. Of the sample, 0.25% to 0.3% is held by the ten largest clones. What was sequenced was CD8+ T cells from PBMCs. These receptor sequences come from a human donor in good health.

V is TRBV20-1 and J is TRBJ2-7; TRBD1 aligns across 9 bases. Looked up from germline, CDR1 is DFQATT and CDR2 is SNEGSKA (reference sequence). This CDR3 spans 14 amino acids. Trimming cost V 7 bases and J 3 bases; bases outside gene matches: 10. CDR3 DNA: TGCAGTGTCCCAACCCCGGACAGGGGCTACGAGCAGTACTTC. Translating it yields CSVPTPDRGYEQYF.

The chain couples TRBV9 to TRBJ2-1; D possibly corresponds to TRBD1 (5 bases). The CDR3 runs 15 residues. Germline V gene sequence: CDR1 SGDLS, CDR2 YYNGEE. The V and J ends lost 0 bases and 3 bases respectively, with 10 bases between them. CDR3 in amino acids: CASSVEGVSYNEQFF. The DNA of the CDR3 is TGTGCCAGCAGCGTAGAAGGGGTGAGCTACAATGAGCAGTTCTTC.

V and J are TRBV28 and TRBJ2-5, with a weak D call TRBD1 (5 bases). Per the germline V gene, CDR1 is MDHEN and CDR2 is SYDVKM. This CDR3 contains 14 residues. V gave up 4 bases and J gave up 1 base, with 10 bases separating them. The CDR3 bases are TGTGCCAGCAGTTATCAGGGAACCCAAGAGACCCAGTACTTC. Protein sequence: CASSYQGTQETQYF.

The V call is TRBV30, the J call TRBJ1-5, with D possibly being TRBD1 (5 bases). CDR1 is GTSNPN, CDR2 SVGIG, per germline (reference sequence). The CDR3 extends over 14 amino acids. V lost 0 bases and J lost 5, with 11 bases in between. CDR3 residues: CAWSVGMGDQPQHF. In DNA form, the CDR3 reads TGTGCCTGGAGTGTTGGGATGGGGGATCAGCCCCAGCATTTT. Full variable domain (rest looked up from reference TRBV30 and TRBJ1-5): SQTIHQWPATLVQPVGSPLSLECTVEGTSNPNLYWYRQAAGRGLQLLFYSVGIGQISSEVPQNLSASRPQDRQFILSSKKLLLSDSGFYLCAWSVGMGDQPQHFGDGTRLSIL.

The chain links TRBV30 to TRBJ2-7; possible D gene TRBD1, 6 bases. The ends were cut back, 4 bases at V and 3 bases at J, with 7 bases in the middle. Germline CDR1 reads GTSNPN; CDR2 reads SVGIG (reference sequence). The CDR3 runs to 11 residues. CDR3 DNA: TGTGCCTGGACGACAGGCTACGAGCAGTACTTC. It specifies CAWTTGYEQYF.

V usage is TRBV7-9 and J usage is TRBJ2-7; 7 nucleotides match TRBD1. V trimming: 5 bases; J trimming: 0 bases; junction bases outside the gene matches: 1. The CDR3 extends over 13 amino acids. Germline CDR1 reads SEHNR; CDR2 reads FQNEAQ (reference sequence). The CDR3 is CASSTGVSYEQYF. DNA for the CDR3: TGTGCCAGCAGCACAGGGGTCTCCTACGAGCAGTACTTC.

This clonotype was detected only once. This chain connects TRBV28 to TRBJ2-7, with D possibly matching TRBD2 (6 bases). This CDR3 is 15 amino acids long. Deletions cut 5 bases from V and 1 base from J, with 15 bases between. Germline CDR1 is MDHEN and CDR2 is SYDVKM. The CDR3: CASSTLARYSYEQYF. Written as DNA, the CDR3 is TGTGCCAGCAGTACCCTAGCGCGCTATTCCTACGAGCAGTACTTC.